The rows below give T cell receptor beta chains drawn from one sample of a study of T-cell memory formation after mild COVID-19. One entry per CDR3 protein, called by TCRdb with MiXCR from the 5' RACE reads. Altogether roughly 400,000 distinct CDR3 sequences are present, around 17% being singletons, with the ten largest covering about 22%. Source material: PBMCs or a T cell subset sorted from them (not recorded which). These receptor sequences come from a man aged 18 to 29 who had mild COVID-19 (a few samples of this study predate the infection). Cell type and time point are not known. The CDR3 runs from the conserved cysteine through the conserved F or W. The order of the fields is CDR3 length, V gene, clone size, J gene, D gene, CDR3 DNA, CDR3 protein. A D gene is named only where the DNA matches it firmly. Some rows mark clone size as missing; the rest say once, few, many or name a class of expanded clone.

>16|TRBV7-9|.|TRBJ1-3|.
TGTGCCAGCAGCTTCGATCGCGTACTCTCTGGAAACACCATATATTTT
CASSFDRVLSGNTIYF
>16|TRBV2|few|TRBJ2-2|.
TGTGCCAGCAGTGAAGAGGGGGGTTTGGGGACCGGGGAGCTGTTTTTT
CASSEEGGLGTGELFF
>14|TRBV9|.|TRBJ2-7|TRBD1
TGTGCCAGCAGCGTGGGGACAGGGCCCTACGAGCAGTACTTC
CASSVGTGPYEQYF
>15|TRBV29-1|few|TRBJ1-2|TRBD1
TGCAGCGTAAGAGAGACAGGGGGCAGCAGGGGTGGCTACACCTTC
CSVRETGGSRGGYTF
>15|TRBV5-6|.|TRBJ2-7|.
TGTGCCAGCACGAAATGGGACGGACGTCTCTACGAGCAGTACTTC
CASTKWDGRLYEQYF
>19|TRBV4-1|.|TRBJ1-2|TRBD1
TGCGCCAGCAGCCAAGATCGATCCCGACAGGGCCTTATCGGTCATGGCTACACCTTC
CASSQDRSRQGLIGHGYTF
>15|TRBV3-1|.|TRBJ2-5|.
TGTGCAAGCAGCCAACGGGTTTCATCTGCAGGGACCCAGTACTTC
CASSQRVSSAGTQYF
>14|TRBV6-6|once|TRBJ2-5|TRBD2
TGTGCCAGCATTGCGACTAGCGCCTCCGAGACCCAGTACTTC
CASIATSASETQYF
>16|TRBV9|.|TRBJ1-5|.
TGTGCCAGCAGCGCGAGAGACGGACAGATTAATCAGCCCCAGCATTTT
CASSARDGQINQPQHF
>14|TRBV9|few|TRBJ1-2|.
TGTGCCAGCACCACTTCGACAGGAAACTATGGCTACACCTTC
CASTTSTGNYGYTF
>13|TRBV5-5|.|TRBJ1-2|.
TGTGCCAGCAGCTTTTACGGGAACGATGGCTACACCTTC
CASSFYGNDGYTF
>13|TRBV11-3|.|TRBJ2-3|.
TGTGCCAGCAGCCCCTCCCAGAAAGATACGCAGTATTTT
CASSPSQKDTQYF
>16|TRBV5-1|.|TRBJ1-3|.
TGCGCCAGCAGCAGGGGACTCCCGTCGGAGGGAAACACCATATATTTT
CASSRGLPSEGNTIYF
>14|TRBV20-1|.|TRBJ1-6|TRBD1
TGCAGTGCTAGGGCGGGACAGGGGAATTCACCCCTCCACTTT
CSARAGQGNSPLHF
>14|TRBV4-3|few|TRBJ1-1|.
TGCGCCAGCAGCCAAGATCCCAGCGGCACTGAAGCTTTCTTT
CASSQDPSGTEAFF